This TCR beta chain came from a study of graft-versus-host responses after intestinal transplantation. Study-level information: Transplant types were multivisceral, liver-intestinal, or isolated intestinal. For two to four years after anti-thymocyte globulin induction, all recipients took tacrolimus and steroids. Study-level findings and limits: Recipient bone marrow held GvH clones, some seen earlier in ileum or blood.

Concerning this clone: Its antigen is undetermined.

Germline CDR1 and CDR2: SGDLS and YYNGEE. V lost 0 bases to trimming and J lost 8 bases, with 9 bases between them. This CDR3 is built from 14 residues. Using immunoSEQ multiplex PCR, the repertoire was profiled, and TCRdb retains in-frame clones only, with some absent. The sample consists of fewer than 90,000 clones, approximately 94% of them appearing once. This TCR derives from a human donor who was the organ donor for an intestinal transplant. The source material was unstimulated CD4+ T cells sorted from spleen or lymph node cells, sampled before transplant. V gene TRBV9 combines with J gene TRBJ1-6; D remains ambiguous. The DNA of the CDR3 is TGTGCCAGCAGCGTAGTTCCCGAGGATTCACCCCTCCACTTT. Its translation: CASSVVPEDSPLHF. The whole variable domain, filled in from reference TRBV9 and TRBJ1-6, reads DSGVTQTPKHLITATGQRVTLRCSPRSGDLSVYWYQQSLDQGLQFLIQYYNGEERAKGNILERFSAQQFPDLHSELNLSSLELGDSALYFCASSVVPEDSPLHFGNGTRLTVT.